The 2 T cell receptor beta chains listed next were all sequenced from one sample in a study of blood T cell repertoires in COVID-19. The assay was immunoSEQ multiplex PCR, and TCRdb's table has in-frame clones only and misses some. The data contain 70,000 to 95,000 clones, about four fifths of them singletons. Sequenced material: peripheral blood. Receptors originate from a woman between 70 and 85 years old with acute or convalescent COVID-19.

The chain links TRBV10-2 to TRBJ2-5; 7 bases align to TRBD1. The germline V gene encodes CDR1 WSHSY and CDR2 SAAADI. V shed 10 bases and J 1 base; nucleotides not matched to a gene: 3. This CDR3 region has 12 residues. DNA for the CDR3: TGCGCCACCGAGGGGGCCCAAGAGACCCAGTACTTC. It is translated as CATEGAQETQYF.

This clone was recorded a few times. The V call is TRBV14, the J call TRBJ2-7; the D gene is possibly TRBD2 (6 bases). Germline V CDR1 and CDR2: SGHDN, FVKESK. The CDR3 consists of 15 residues. The V gene lost 1 base and the J gene lost 3 bases, with 13 bases spanning the gap. DNA for the CDR3: TGTGCCAGCAGCCAAGGGGGTAGCGGAGGCTACGAGCAGTACTTC. It yields the protein CASSQGGSGGYEQYF.